The next 11 T cell receptor beta chains were all read from a single sample in a study of Tregs in tolerant kidney transplant recipients (dated by TCRdb to about 2019). The method was the immunoSEQ multiplex PCR assay. This immuneACCESS table, as held by TCRdb, lists in-frame sequences with V and J called but not all clones. Of the missing ones, under half trace to an unresolved V gene in checked studies; the others have no known cause. The sample data list some 74,000 clones, and under 95% of these were observed just once. Clones ranked in the top ten supply 0.34% of the sample. This sample's time point label indicates: blood sample drawn before combined kidney and bone marrow transplant. Sequencing used Tregs from blood, obtained before the transplant. The receptors shown here come from a human donor who received a combined kidney and bone marrow transplant.

This chain joins TRBV18 and TRBJ2-1; tentative D call: TRBD1 (6 bases). Looked up from germline, CDR1 is KGHSH and CDR2 is LQKENI. The CDR3 runs 15 residues. V lost 2 bases, J lost 5 bases, and 13 bases lay in between. The CDR3 is CASSPGPGANNEQFF. For the CDR3, the DNA is TGTGCCAGCTCACCAGGGCCAGGGGCGAACAATGAGCAGTTCTTC.

The V gene is TRBV19, the J gene TRBJ2-1; 7 bases line up with TRBD2. The junction had 14 bases not matched to a gene; V was cut back by 3 bases and J by 3 bases. The CDR3 is made up of 18 amino acids. Germline CDR1 LNHDA, CDR2 SQIVND (reference sequence). In nucleotides, the CDR3 is TGTGCCAGTAGTATCGAATCCTTTGGGACTAAACTCTACAATGAGCAGTTCTTC. It yields the protein CASSIESFGTKLYNEQFF.

Here the CDR3 DNA reads TGTGCCACCAGCAGGTCCCCGGGACAGGGTCAAGACGAGCAGTACTTC. It is translated as CATSRSPGQGQDEQYF. The chain joins TRBV15 to TRBJ2-5; 9 nucleotides line up with TRBD1. The DNA end favors TRBJ2-7, so the J call may be wrong. This CDR3 region has 16 residues. CDR1 is LNHNV and CDR2 is YYDKDF in the germline V gene (reference sequence).

This clone came up once. J is TRBJ2-1 and V is TRBV19; D not resolved. The CDR3 has 14 residues. The germline V gene has CDR1 LNHDA and CDR2 SQIVND (reference sequence). The V and J ends lost 7 bases and 8 bases respectively, with 18 bases between them. The CDR3 DNA reads as TGTGCCAGTACCTGGGATTTAGGGCGCGATGAGCAGTTCTTC. It encodes CASTWDLGRDEQFF.

This chain connects TRBV11-1 to TRBJ2-1; the D gene is possibly TRBD2 (6 bases). The germline V gene has CDR1 SGHAT and CDR2 FQDESV (reference sequence). V lost 1 base to trimming and J lost 6 bases, with 13 bases between them. The CDR3 is made up of 15 amino acids. DNA of the CDR3: TGTGCCAGCAGCTTAGGCACGGGAGTAGGCAATGAGCAGTTCTTC. Its translation: CASSLGTGVGNEQFF.

The J gene is TRBJ1-1, the V gene TRBV6-1; 10 nucleotides line up with TRBD1. The V segment lost 6 bases and the J segment 3 bases; nucleotides outside the gene matches: 7. The germline gives CDR1 MNHNS, CDR2 SASEGT. This CDR3 spans 15 amino acids. CDR3 coding DNA: TGTGCCAGCAGGTCCGGGACAGGGGAGTACACTGAAGCTTTCTTT. It is translated as CASRSGTGEYTEAFF.

This sequence joins TRBV19 and TRBJ2-6; 9 nucleotides agree with TRBD1. The germline CDR1 and CDR2 sequences are LNHDA and SQIVND (reference sequence). The CDR3 sequence is 16 residues long. V gave up 6 bases and J gave up 1 base; unmatched junction bases: 4. In nucleotides, the CDR3 is TGTGCCAGTAGCCGGGGGACAGGGTCTGGGGCCAACGTCCTGACTTTC. Encoded protein: CASSRGTGSGANVLTF.

This chain joins TRBV18 and TRBJ2-5; D possibly matches TRBD1 or TRBD2 (5 bases each). The V gene's germline CDR1 is KGHSH and CDR2 LQKENI. The CDR3 sequence is 14 residues long. V lost 2 bases and J lost 5, with 12 bases in between. The CDR3 sequence is CASSPGTTWETQYF. The DNA for the CDR3 is TGTGCCAGCTCACCAGGGACCACCTGGGAGACCCAGTACTTC.

The chain recombines TRBV10-1 with TRBJ2-7, with D tentatively TRBD2 (6 bases). Trimming removed 8 bases at V and 5 bases at J, with 19 bases between. This CDR3 has 14 amino acids. Germline CDR1 is WNHNN and CDR2 is SYGVQD (reference sequence). CDR3 sequence reads: CASGLGSAGDEQYF. DNA for the CDR3: TGCGCCAGCGGACTGGGGTCAGCGGGCGACGAGCAGTACTTC.

This chain uses TRBV15 with TRBJ1-3; D unresolved. This CDR3 has 12 residues. Germline CDR1 LNHNV, CDR2 YYDKDF (reference sequence). V lost 3 bases and J 8 bases, leaving 8 bases between the germline ends. CDR3 coding DNA: TGTGCCACCAGCAGTCGCAGAGACACCATATATTTT. It translates to CATSSRRDTIYF.

This chain connects TRBV30 to TRBJ2-7, with 7 bases aligning to TRBD1. CDR3 length: 14 residues. Trimming cost V 1 base and J 1 base; bases outside gene matches: 4. Germline-derived CDR1 and CDR2 are GTSNPN and SVGIG (reference sequence). CDR3 in amino acids: CAWSAGTASYEQYF. Here the CDR3 DNA reads TGTGCCTGGAGTGCCGGGACAGCTTCCTACGAGCAGTACTTC.